The 21 T cell receptor beta chains below were found in one sample sequenced in a study of response to subunit inactivated influenza vaccine. TCRdb independently ran MiXCR on the RT-PCR reads; one entry per CDR3 protein. The sample lists more than 450,000 distinct CDR3 sequences, 6.5% to 8% seen once, with 13% in the top ten. The sequencing used PBMCs from blood, collected around 25 months after vaccination. The source is a man aged 50-75 years who received an inactivated influenza vaccine.

The rearrangement joins TRBV7-9 to TRBJ1-5; the D is unclear. Trimming stripped 3 bases from V and 5 bases from J, with 11 bases between. In germline, CDR1 is SEHNR, CDR2 FQNEAQ (reference sequence). This CDR3 contains 14 residues. CDR3 DNA: TGTGCCAGCAGCTTCCGGCAGGTCGATCAGCCCCAGCATTTT. Protein: CASSFRQVDQPQHF.

This clonotype came up many times. The V gene is TRBV29-1, the J gene TRBJ2-3; no clear D. V was clipped by 0 bases and J by 2 bases, with 3 bases between them. The CDR3 is made up of 12 amino acids. The germline CDR1 and CDR2 sequences are SQVTM and ANQGSEA. The CDR3 nucleotides are TGCAGCGTTGAAGAGGTCACAGATACGCAGTATTTT. This sequence encodes CSVEEVTDTQYF.

This clonotype has a count of ten or more. V is TRBV19 and J is TRBJ2-7, with 11 bases aligning to TRBD2. This CDR3 is 14 amino acids long. Trimming took 2 bases from V and 3 from J; bases not matched to a gene: 0. Per germline, CDR1 LNHDA and CDR2 SQIVND (reference sequence). Here the CDR3 reads CASSITSGSYEQYF. Here the CDR3 DNA reads TGTGCCAGTAGTATAACTAGCGGGAGCTACGAGCAGTACTTC.

In this sample, this clonotype turned up many times. The rearrangement joins TRBV19 to TRBJ2-7; D possibly corresponds to TRBD1 (6 bases). CDR1 is LNHDA, CDR2 SQIVND, per germline (reference sequence). The CDR3 spans 14 residues. Trimming shortened V by 5 bases and J by 3 bases, and 14 bases separated the two germline ends. The CDR3 spells CASSRRDNIYEQYF. CDR3 in DNA: TGTGCCAGTAGTCGCCGGGACAACATCTACGAGCAGTACTTC.

This sequence joins TRBV30 and TRBJ1-5; maybe TRBD1 (6 bases). Germline-derived CDR1 and CDR2 are GTSNPN and SVGIG (reference sequence). The length of the CDR3 is 14 residues. V lost 3 bases to trimming and J lost 4 bases, with 13 bases between them. As DNA, the CDR3 is TGTGCCTGGAGCCAGGGGATACGGAATCAGCCCCAGCATTTT. This translates into CAWSQGIRNQPQHF.

Concerning this clonotype: Mismatch with germline at one junction end may stem from a read error. The chain links TRBV20-1 to TRBJ2-3; 8 bases are shared with TRBD2. CDR3 length: 15 amino acids. Germline V gives CDR1 DFQATT, CDR2 SNEGSKA (reference sequence). CDR3 region: CCATSSGSATDTQYF. CDR3 in DNA: TGCTGTGCAACCTCGAGCGGGAGCGCGACAGATACGCAGTATTTT.

This clonotype was found many times. The chain couples TRBV4-3 to TRBJ2-1; the D is unclear. From germline, CDR1 is LGHNA and CDR2 YSLEER. V was trimmed by 2 bases and J by 0 bases, leaving 11 bases between them. The CDR3 is 16 amino acids. CDR3 bases: TGCGCCAGCAGCCAAAAACTGGCAAGCTCCTACAATGAGCAGTTCTTC. Amino acid sequence: CASSQKLASSYNEQFF.

This clonotype was counted only a few times. The chain has TRBV14 and TRBJ1-1; unclear D gene. Trimming stripped 3 bases from V and 10 bases from J, with 18 bases between. This CDR3 is built from 14 residues. Germline assignment: CDR1 SGHDN and CDR2 FVKESK. The DNA of the CDR3 is TGTGCCAGCAGCCAGGTCGTCGGCGGACTTGGAGCTTTCTTT. It yields the protein CASSQVVGGLGAFF.

About this clonotype itself: The germline gene is not matched at one end of the junction; a read error may be the cause. The chain is built from TRBV15 and TRBJ1-4; D ambiguous. Germline CDR1 is LNHNV and CDR2 is YYDKDF (reference sequence). The CDR3 covers 11 residues. The CDR3, as DNA: TGTGCCACCAGCAGAGATGAAAAGCTGTTTTTT. Its protein is CATSRDEKLFF.

This clonotype showed up just a few times. The J gene is TRBJ1-5, the V gene TRBV12-3 or TRBV12-4; TRBD1 is a possible D gene (6 bases). The CDR3 covers 16 residues. Trimming left V 5 bases short and J 0 bases short, with 14 bases between. The CDR3, as DNA: TGTGCCAGCAGTCGGGAGGGGACACTTAGCAATCAGCCCCAGCATTTT. Its protein is CASSREGTLSNQPQHF.

This clonotype has just a few counts. This chain connects TRBV29-1 to TRBJ1-3; 9 bases map to TRBD1. The germline CDR1 and CDR2 sequences are SQVTM and ANQGSEA. With 6 bases clipped from V and 0 bases from J, the junction kept 6 bases outside the gene matches. The CDR3 has 15 amino acids. The CDR3 nucleotides read TGCAGCGTCCTCGGGACAGGGACCTCTGGAAACACCATATATTTT. Its translation: CSVLGTGTSGNTIYF.

This clonotype was counted between two and nine times. This sequence joins TRBV4-3 and TRBJ1-2, with 9 positions matching TRBD1. V lost 1 base, J lost 4 bases, and 4 bases stayed unmatched. The CDR3 is 15 amino acids. CDR1 is LGHNA, CDR2 YSLEER, per germline. The CDR3 spells CASSQGSGQGYGYTF. The CDR3 DNA reads TGCGCCAGCAGCCAAGGATCGGGACAGGGCTATGGCTACACCTTC.

This clonotype was counted at least ten times. The rearrangement joins TRBV2 to TRBJ2-7, with D possibly matching TRBD2 (5 bases). CDR1 is SNHLY and CDR2 is FYNNEI in the germline V gene. The CDR3 has 14 amino acids. The ends were cut back, 1 base at V and 2 bases at J, with 9 bases in the middle. The CDR3 spells CASSEGGGTYEQYF. The DNA of the CDR3 is TGTGCCAGCAGTGAAGGAGGAGGTACCTACGAGCAGTACTTC.

The J gene is TRBJ2-4, the V gene TRBV4-1; a possible D gene is TRBD2 (5 bases). The CDR3 extends over 16 amino acids. Per the germline V gene, CDR1 is MGHRA and CDR2 is YSYEKL. With 5 bases removed from V and 0 bases from J, the gap between germline ends came to 14 bases. CDR3 coding DNA: TGCGCCAGCAGCGACTACACAAACCTAGCCAAAAACATTCAGTACTTC. Its translation is CASSDYTNLAKNIQYF.

This clonotype has only a few counts. The rearrangement uses TRBV11-2 and TRBJ2-7; 8 positions match TRBD2. Germline V gene lookup returns CDR1 SGHAT and CDR2 FQNNGV. J gave up 4 bases and V 1 base, and 15 bases lay outside the gene matches. CDR3 size: 18 residues. CDR3 loop: CASSLVRGGADGAYEQYF. The CDR3 DNA follows: TGTGCCAGCAGCTTAGTTCGGGGGGGGGCCGATGGTGCGTACGAGCAGTACTTC.

V usage is TRBV5-1 and J usage is TRBJ1-2; the D gene is possibly TRBD1 (6 bases). V was pared by 0 bases and J by 1 base, with 19 bases between. Germline V gene data show CDR1 as SGHRS and CDR2 as YFSETQ. CDR3 length equals 18 residues. The CDR3 DNA follows: TGCGCCAGCAGCTTGGAACCCGCACAGGGCCGTTATAACTATGGCTACACCTTC. It encodes CASSLEPAQGRYNYGYTF.

This clonotype was recorded a few times. The J gene is TRBJ2-3, the V gene TRBV20-1; D possibly corresponds to TRBD2 (6 bases). The CDR3 consists of 15 residues. Germline V lookup: CDR1 DFQATT, CDR2 SNEGSKA (reference sequence). Trimming left V 3 bases short and J 0 bases short, with 13 bases between. Written as DNA, the CDR3 is TGCAGTGCTAGGACCCCAGGGACTAGCACAGATACGCAGTATTTT. This gives the protein CSARTPGTSTDTQYF.

This clonotype showed up just once. This chain joins TRBV29-1 and TRBJ2-7; TRBD1 might be the D (7 bases). Deletions cut 4 bases from V and 0 bases from J, with 22 bases between. Germline CDR1 reads SQVTM; CDR2 reads ANQGSEA. This CDR3 contains 17 residues. The DNA for the CDR3 is TGCAGCGTTGGGACGGATGCGGGACAGTTGAGCTCCTACGAGCAGTACTTC. Amino acid sequence: CSVGTDAGQLSSYEQYF.

This clonotype was observed a handful of times. The chain joins TRBV6-6 to TRBJ2-1, with D maybe TRBD1 (6 bases). Germline loops: CDR1 MNHNY, CDR2 SVGAGI (reference sequence). CDR3 length equals 11 residues. The V gene lost 7 bases and the J gene lost 8 bases, with 9 bases spanning the gap. This chain's CDR3 is CASIAGDEQFF. Written as DNA, the CDR3 is TGTGCCAGCATTGCAGGGGATGAGCAGTTCTTC.

The gene calls are TRBV29-1 and TRBJ2-3; weak D call: TRBD2 (5 bases). Trimming took 3 bases from V and 2 from J, leaving 15 bases between them. The V gene's germline CDR1 is SQVTM and CDR2 ANQGSEA. The CDR3 contains 15 residues. The CDR3 here is CSVDLMDCFTDTQYF. The CDR3 DNA reads as TGCAGCGTTGATTTGATGGACTGCTTCACAGATACGCAGTATTTT.

This clonotype was found once. The CDR3, as DNA: TGTGCCAGCAGCTTTAGGACAGGGGGAAACATTCAGTACTTC. It encodes CASSFRTGGNIQYF. The chain combines TRBV11-1 with TRBJ2-4, with TRBD1 matching 10 bases. The CDR3 is made up of 14 amino acids. The germline V gene has CDR1 SGHAT and CDR2 FQDESV (reference sequence). Trimming removed 3 bases from V and 6 bases from J; junction bases left unmatched: 2.